This is a list of T cell receptor beta chains from one sample in a study of radiotherapy plus CTLA-4 blockade in lung cancer. Assay: immunoSEQ multiplex PCR; the TCRdb copy retains only in-frame clones and omits some. The sample records roughly 97,000 clones, about four fifths being singletons. Sample: peripheral blood, taken from a patient treated with radiotherapy plus ipilimumab. Receptors originate from a human donor with non-small cell lung cancer who had a partial response to radiotherapy plus ipilimumab. Some clones in this sample may be carry-over from other donors' samples. Each CDR3 is given with its conserved first and last residue. The order of the fields is CDR3 protein, CDR3 DNA, clone size, J gene, D gene, V gene. The D gene is left open where the match is weak. Expanded clones get a size class; other rows say once, few or many, or leave the size out.

CDR3 protein: CASSSPWEGYEQYF
CDR3 DNA: TGTGCCAGCAGCTCCCCGTGGGAGGGATACGAGCAGTACTTC
clone size: .
J gene: TRBJ2-7
D gene: TRBD2
V gene: TRBV7-2

CDR3 protein: CSVPEGAIRGYTF
CDR3 DNA: TGCAGCGTCCCAGAGGGGGCGATCCGGGGCTACACCTTC
clone size: .
J gene: TRBJ1-2
D gene: TRBD1
V gene: TRBV29-1

CDR3 protein: CASSQGQGGYNEQFF
CDR3 DNA: TGCGCCAGCAGCCAAGGGCAGGGGGGATACAATGAGCAGTTCTTC
clone size: .
J gene: TRBJ2-1
D gene: .
V gene: TRBV4-1

CDR3 protein: CASSEGQGVGEQYF
CDR3 DNA: TGTGCCAGCAGTGAGGGACAGGGGGTCGGAGAGCAGTACTTC
clone size: .
J gene: TRBJ2-7
D gene: TRBD1
V gene: TRBV7-9

CDR3 protein: CASSPQGGGGQPQHF
CDR3 DNA: TGTGCCAGCAGCCCACAGGGGGGGGGCGGACAGCCCCAGCATTTT
clone size: .
J gene: TRBJ1-5
D gene: TRBD1
V gene: TRBV6-5

CDR3 protein: CASSLDDPRVGEQYF
CDR3 DNA: TGTGCCAGCAGCTTAGACGACCCCCGGGTAGGCGAGCAGTACTTC
clone size: .
J gene: TRBJ2-7
D gene: .
V gene: TRBV7-2

CDR3 protein: CASRDRGTFGNTIYF
CDR3 DNA: TGTGCCAGCAGGGACAGGGGAACTTTTGGAAACACCATATATTTT
clone size: .
J gene: TRBJ1-3
D gene: TRBD1
V gene: TRBV2

CDR3 protein: CASSQGTSGIDEQFF
CDR3 DNA: TGTGCCAGCAGCCAGGGGACTAGCGGGATTGATGAGCAGTTCTTC
clone size: .
J gene: TRBJ2-1
D gene: TRBD2
V gene: TRBV27

CDR3 protein: CASSPTSFSREQFF
CDR3 DNA: TGTGCCAGCAGCCCGACAAGCTTTAGTAGGGAGCAGTTCTTC
clone size: .
J gene: TRBJ2-1
D gene: .
V gene: TRBV9

CDR3 protein: CATSRDRQGEGGYTF
CDR3 DNA: TGTGCCACCAGCAGAGATCGACAGGGGGAAGGTGGCTACACCTTC
clone size: .
J gene: TRBJ1-2
D gene: TRBD1
V gene: TRBV15

CDR3 protein: CASNRDRNNSPLHF
CDR3 DNA: TGTGCCAGCAATAGGGACAGAAATAATTCACCCCTCCACTTT
clone size: few
J gene: TRBJ1-6
D gene: TRBD1
V gene: TRBV28

CDR3 protein: CASSKGGQGTEAFF
CDR3 DNA: TGTGCCAGCAGCAAAGGGGGACAGGGGACTGAAGCTTTCTTT
clone size: few
J gene: TRBJ1-1
D gene: TRBD1
V gene: TRBV7-9

CDR3 protein: CASSIVLTANQPQHF
CDR3 DNA: TGTGCCAGTAGTATAGTTTTAACAGCTAATCAGCCCCAGCATTTT
clone size: .
J gene: TRBJ1-5
D gene: .
V gene: TRBV19

CDR3 protein: CASSQEGRGGLDTQYF
CDR3 DNA: TGCGCCAGCAGCCAAGAGGGGCGGGGGGGCTTGGATACGCAGTATTTT
clone size: .
J gene: TRBJ2-3
D gene: TRBD2
V gene: TRBV4-3

CDR3 protein: CASSPFGTPSYEQYF
CDR3 DNA: TGTGCCAGCTCACCATTCGGGACACCCTCCTACGAGCAGTACTTC
clone size: .
J gene: TRBJ2-7
D gene: .
V gene: TRBV18

CDR3 protein: CASSIEAGSSYNEQFF
CDR3 DNA: TGTGCCAGTAGTATAGAGGCCGGGAGCTCCTACAATGAGCAGTTCTTC
clone size: few
J gene: TRBJ2-1
D gene: .
V gene: TRBV19

CDR3 protein: CASSFDSETGGETQYF
CDR3 DNA: TGTGCCAGCAGCTTTGACTCCGAGACAGGGGGAGAGACCCAGTACTTC
clone size: few
J gene: TRBJ2-5
D gene: TRBD1
V gene: TRBV5-5

CDR3 protein: CASSTHPDRAFYGYTF
CDR3 DNA: TGTGCCAGCAGTACCCATCCGGACAGGGCCTTCTATGGCTACACCTTC
clone size: .
J gene: TRBJ1-2
D gene: TRBD1
V gene: TRBV6-6

CDR3 protein: CASSIKGTGVNEQYF
CDR3 DNA: TGTGCCAGTAGTATAAAGGGGACAGGGGTCAACGAGCAGTACTTC
clone size: .
J gene: TRBJ2-7
D gene: TRBD1
V gene: TRBV19

CDR3 protein: CASSLLRDREETQYF
CDR3 DNA: TGTGCCAGCAGTTTATTACGGGACAGGGAAGAGACCCAGTACTTC
clone size: few
J gene: TRBJ2-5
D gene: TRBD1
V gene: TRBV28

CDR3 protein: CASKGGSTSTDTQYF
CDR3 DNA: TGTGCCAGCAAAGGGGGATCCACTAGCACAGATACGCAGTATTTT
clone size: once
J gene: TRBJ2-3
D gene: .
V gene: TRBV7-7

CDR3 protein: CASSPIQAGSTEAFF
CDR3 DNA: TGTGCCAGCAGCCCGATCCAGGCCGGAAGTACTGAAGCTTTCTTT
clone size: .
J gene: TRBJ1-1
D gene: .
V gene: TRBV7-8

CDR3 protein: CASSVTGNPGELFF
CDR3 DNA: TGTGCCAGCAGCGTGACAGGAAATCCCGGGGAGCTGTTTTTT
clone size: .
J gene: TRBJ2-2
D gene: .
V gene: TRBV9

CDR3 protein: CASSEFLDTSYNEQFF
CDR3 DNA: TGTGCCAGCAGTGAATTTTTAGACACCTCCTACAATGAGCAGTTCTTC
clone size: few
J gene: TRBJ2-1
D gene: .
V gene: TRBV6-1

CDR3 protein: CASRMDRAGNTIYF
CDR3 DNA: TGTGCCAGCAGAATGGACAGGGCTGGAAACACCATATATTTT
clone size: .
J gene: TRBJ1-3
D gene: TRBD1
V gene: TRBV6-1

CDR3 protein: CASSTREGETQYF
CDR3 DNA: TGCGCCAGCAGCACCCGAGAGGGTGAGACCCAGTACTTC
clone size: .
J gene: TRBJ2-5
D gene: .
V gene: TRBV5-1

CDR3 protein: CASTALGNEQFF
CDR3 DNA: TGTGCCAGCACAGCGCTGGGCAATGAGCAGTTCTTC
clone size: .
J gene: TRBJ2-1
D gene: .
V gene: TRBV5-6

CDR3 protein: CATSRDPIGVGAKNIQYF
CDR3 DNA: TGTGCCACCAGCAGAGATCCGATTGGAGTAGGAGCCAAAAACATTCAGTACTTC
clone size: .
J gene: TRBJ2-4
D gene: .
V gene: TRBV15

CDR3 protein: CASSPGLAGQETQYF
CDR3 DNA: TGTGCCAGCAGCCCCGGACTAGCGGGACAAGAGACCCAGTACTTC
clone size: .
J gene: TRBJ2-5
D gene: TRBD2
V gene: TRBV7-3

CDR3 protein: CASSFYYTGGPYNEQFF
CDR3 DNA: TGTGCCAGCAGTTTTTATTATACGGGAGGGCCCTACAATGAGCAGTTCTTC
clone size: .
J gene: TRBJ2-1
D gene: TRBD2
V gene: TRBV28

CDR3 protein: CASSYTQGTTEAFF
CDR3 DNA: TGTGCCAGCAGCTATACTCAGGGGACCACTGAAGCTTTCTTT
clone size: .
J gene: TRBJ1-1
D gene: .
V gene: TRBV7-2

CDR3 protein: CASSPGTGTTGYTF
CDR3 DNA: TGTGCCAGCAGCCCCGGGACAGGGACCACTGGCTACACCTTC
clone size: .
J gene: TRBJ1-2
D gene: TRBD1
V gene: TRBV7-9

CDR3 protein: CASSPRETQDEQFF
CDR3 DNA: TGTGCCAGCAGCCCACGGGAGACGCAGGATGAGCAGTTCTTC
clone size: once
J gene: TRBJ2-1
D gene: .
V gene: TRBV2

CDR3 protein: CASSPERGRTEAFF
CDR3 DNA: TGCGCCAGCAGCCCTGAGCGGGGGCGAACTGAAGCTTTCTTT
clone size: .
J gene: TRBJ1-1
D gene: .
V gene: TRBV5-1

CDR3 protein: CASSPESIGQPQHF
CDR3 DNA: TGTGCCAGCTCACCGGAGAGCATTGGGCAGCCCCAGCATTTT
clone size: once
J gene: TRBJ1-5
D gene: .
V gene: TRBV18

CDR3 protein: CADRRELFDEQYF
CDR3 DNA: TGTGCCGACCGCCGGGAGTTATTCGACGAGCAGTACTTC
clone size: once
J gene: TRBJ2-7
D gene: .
V gene: TRBV2

CDR3 protein: CASSLARRGATNEKLFF
CDR3 DNA: TGTGCCAGCAGCTTAGCTCGCAGGGGGGCAACTAATGAAAAACTGTTTTTT
clone size: .
J gene: TRBJ1-4
D gene: TRBD1
V gene: TRBV7-8

CDR3 protein: CASRRTGGAGGYTF
CDR3 DNA: TGTGCCAGCAGACGGACAGGGGGGGCTGGTGGCTACACCTTC
clone size: .
J gene: TRBJ1-2
D gene: TRBD1
V gene: TRBV2

CDR3 protein: CASSERGRTEAFF
CDR3 DNA: TGTGCCAGCAGTGAGCGGGGGCGCACTGAAGCTTTCTTT
clone size: .
J gene: TRBJ1-1
D gene: .
V gene: TRBV25-1

CDR3 protein: CASSRRTSGGTQYF
CDR3 DNA: TGTGCCAGCAGCCGACGGACTAGCGGGGGGACGCAGTATTTT
clone size: many
J gene: TRBJ2-3
D gene: TRBD2
V gene: TRBV7-3

CDR3 protein: CASSLIAGGPYEQFF
CDR3 DNA: TGCGCCAGCAGCCTCATAGCGGGGGGGCCTTATGAGCAGTTCTTC
clone size: .
J gene: TRBJ2-1
D gene: TRBD2
V gene: TRBV4-1

CDR3 protein: CASRLPGWETQYF
CDR3 DNA: TGTGCCAGCAGATTGCCGGGATGGGAGACCCAGTACTTC
clone size: .
J gene: TRBJ2-5
D gene: .
V gene: TRBV6-5

CDR3 protein: CAVRQASSYNSPLHF
CDR3 DNA: TGTGCCGTACGACAGGCTAGCTCCTATAATTCACCCCTCCACTTT
clone size: few
J gene: TRBJ1-6
D gene: .
V gene: TRBV10-3

CDR3 protein: CAGSQAGLAGETQYF
CDR3 DNA: TGTGCCGGCAGCCAGGCGGGACTAGCGGGGGAGACCCAGTACTTC
clone size: once
J gene: TRBJ2-5
D gene: TRBD2
V gene: TRBV4-2

CDR3 protein: CASSLKLGTVNTEAFF
CDR3 DNA: TGCGCCAGCAGCCTTAAATTAGGGACAGTGAACACTGAAGCTTTCTTT
clone size: few
J gene: TRBJ1-1
D gene: TRBD1
V gene: TRBV5-1

CDR3 protein: CAISESVRGYTEAFF
CDR3 DNA: TGTGCCATCAGTGAGTCGGTCCGGGGTTACACTGAAGCTTTCTTT
clone size: few
J gene: TRBJ1-1
D gene: .
V gene: TRBV10-3

CDR3 protein: CASSPKLGGGSSYEQYF
CDR3 DNA: TGTGCCAGCAGTCCCAAACTCGGCGGGGGAAGCTCCTACGAGCAGTACTTC
clone size: .
J gene: TRBJ2-7
D gene: TRBD2
V gene: TRBV28

CDR3 protein: CASSYQGRSTEAFF
CDR3 DNA: TGTGCCAGCAGTTATCAGGGGCGATCAACTGAAGCTTTCTTT
clone size: .
J gene: TRBJ1-1
D gene: .
V gene: TRBV6-5

CDR3 protein: CASRRDRGKNIQYF
CDR3 DNA: TGTGCCAGCAGACGGGACAGGGGAAAAAACATTCAGTACTTC
clone size: .
J gene: TRBJ2-4
D gene: TRBD1
V gene: TRBV7-9

CDR3 protein: CASSPGQFFGYTF
CDR3 DNA: TGTGCCAGCTCACCGGGACAATTCTTTGGCTACACCTTC
clone size: .
J gene: TRBJ1-2
D gene: .
V gene: TRBV18

CDR3 protein: CASSLSGRWADTQYF
CDR3 DNA: TGTGCCAGCAGTCTTAGCGGGAGGTGGGCAGATACGCAGTATTTT
clone size: .
J gene: TRBJ2-3
D gene: TRBD2
V gene: TRBV2

CDR3 protein: CASSLGGTRINEQFF
CDR3 DNA: TGTGCCAGCAGCTTAGGTGGGACTAGAATAAATGAGCAGTTCTTC
clone size: .
J gene: TRBJ2-1
D gene: TRBD2
V gene: TRBV7-2

CDR3 protein: CASSRGGQGAEETQYF
CDR3 DNA: TGCGCCAGCAGCCGGGGGGGACAGGGGGCAGAAGAGACCCAGTACTTC
clone size: .
J gene: TRBJ2-5
D gene: TRBD1
V gene: TRBV5-1

CDR3 protein: CASSAGLGNQPQHF
CDR3 DNA: TGTGCCAGTTCCGCGGGACTGGGCAATCAGCCCCAGCATTTT
clone size: few
J gene: TRBJ1-5
D gene: .
V gene: TRBV6-5

CDR3 protein: CASVRGLGYNSPLHF
CDR3 DNA: TGTGCCAGCGTAAGGGGGCTAGGCTATAATTCACCCCTCCACTTT
clone size: .
J gene: TRBJ1-6
D gene: TRBD1
V gene: TRBV28

CDR3 protein: CASSFGPNNEQFF
CDR3 DNA: TGTGCCAGCAGCTTTGGCCCAAACAATGAGCAGTTCTTC
clone size: .
J gene: TRBJ2-1
D gene: .
V gene: TRBV7-3

CDR3 protein: CATQGSVNQPQHF
CDR3 DNA: TGTGCCACACAGGGATCGGTCAATCAGCCCCAGCATTTT
clone size: few
J gene: TRBJ1-5
D gene: .
V gene: TRBV28

CDR3 protein: CASTPAGFSDTQYF
CDR3 DNA: TGTGCCAGCACCCCCGCGGGGTTCTCAGATACGCAGTATTTT
clone size: .
J gene: TRBJ2-3
D gene: .
V gene: TRBV27

CDR3 protein: CASSPFEGGGNTIYF
CDR3 DNA: TGCGCCAGCAGCCCGTTCGAGGGAGGTGGAAACACCATATATTTT
clone size: .
J gene: TRBJ1-3
D gene: .
V gene: TRBV4-3